These 14 T cell receptor beta chains share one sample of origin, sequenced in a study of blood T cell repertoires in COVID-19. This table comes from immunoSEQ multiplex PCR, and its TCRdb copy is limited to in-frame clones, with some not included. The sample consists of approximately 450,000 clones, roughly 91% of them appearing once. Sequenced sample: peripheral blood. All receptors derive from a woman in her twenties or thirties with acute or convalescent COVID-19.

The chain recombines TRBV5-4 with TRBJ2-5, with 12 bases identical to TRBD1. Germline values: CDR1 SGHNT, CDR2 YYREEE (reference sequence). CDR3 length equals 16 residues. V was clipped by 2 bases and J by 5 bases; unmatched bases: 7. Written as DNA, the CDR3 is TGTGCCAGCAGCTTATGGGACAGGGGGCTGAGGGAGACCCAGTACTTC. Protein: CASSLWDRGLRETQYF.

The V gene is TRBV2, the J gene TRBJ2-2; weak D call: TRBD1 (5 bases). The CDR3 runs 14 residues. Germline values: CDR1 SNHLY, CDR2 FYNNEI. The ends were cut back, 7 bases at V and 6 bases at J, with 15 bases in the middle. CDR3 sequence reads: CASNAVGPSGELFF. The DNA for the CDR3 is TGTGCCAGCAATGCGGTGGGGCCGTCCGGGGAGCTGTTTTTT.

The CDR3 DNA is TGCGCCAGCAGCCTCGACGGGGGGACTGGAAACACCATATATTTT. Its translation: CASSLDGGTGNTIYF. This chain uses TRBV5-1 with TRBJ1-3; tentative D call: TRBD1 (5 bases). CDR1 is SGHRS, CDR2 YFSETQ, per germline. Trimming left V 4 bases short and J 2 bases short, with 13 bases between. The CDR3 sequence is 15 residues long.

This clone was recorded only once. The rearrangement joins TRBV28 to TRBJ1-1; D is unresolved. CDR3 length: 14 amino acids. Germline CDR1 is MDHEN and CDR2 is SYDVKM. Trimming took off 2 bases at V and 5 bases at J, with 12 bases between the two ends. DNA of the CDR3: TGTGCCAGCAGTTTAGACGGGGTAGGGACTGAAGCTTTCTTT. This sequence encodes CASSLDGVGTEAFF.

This rearrangement joins TRBV7-9 to TRBJ2-5; 14 bases align to TRBD2. The CDR3 loop spans 13 amino acids. The junction had 1 base not matched to a gene; V was cut back by 0 bases and J by 13 bases. In germline, CDR1 is SEHNR, CDR2 FQNEAQ (reference sequence). The CDR3 DNA is TGTGCCAGCAGCTTAGCCGGGACTAGCGGGGGGTACTTC. Residues: CASSLAGTSGGYF.

CDR3: CASSGAENQPQHF. CDR3 DNA sequence: TGCGCCAGCAGTGGGGCAGAAAATCAGCCCCAGCATTTT. V usage is TRBV10-2 and J usage is TRBJ1-5; D is uncertain. The CDR3 has 13 residues. The V gene's germline CDR1 is WSHSY and CDR2 SAAADI. V was trimmed by 4 bases and J by 4 bases, leaving 8 bases between them.

This clone was seen more than once but under ten times. Here the CDR3 DNA reads TGTGCCAGCTCACCGTGGGCTAGCGGGACGCTCCCTGGCACCGGGGAGCTGTTTTTT. Residues: CASSPWASGTLPGTGELFF. The chain carries TRBV18 and TRBJ2-2, with TRBD2 matching over 9 bases. V lost 3 bases, J lost 4 bases, and 15 bases stayed unmatched. This CDR3 contains 19 residues. CDR1 is KGHSH, CDR2 LQKENI, per germline.

This clone was detected once. The rearrangement uses TRBV13 and TRBJ2-7, with D perhaps matching TRBD2 (6 bases). The CDR3 has 16 amino acids. With 2 bases removed from V and 3 bases from J, the gap between germline ends came to 17 bases. CDR1 PRHDT and CDR2 FYEKMQ come from the germline V gene (reference sequence). CDR3 residues: CASSLNWREPNYEQYF. CDR3 nucleotide sequence: TGTGCCAGCAGCTTAAATTGGAGGGAGCCTAACTACGAGCAGTACTTC.

The gene calls are TRBV9 and TRBJ2-7, with D possibly matching TRBD1 (6 bases). This CDR3 contains 14 residues. Trimming took 3 bases from V and 5 from J, leaving 15 bases between them. Germline CDR1 reads SGDLS; CDR2 reads YYNGEE. The CDR3 coding sequence is TGTGCCAGCAGCGGCGGGTCAGGGGCGCACGAGCAGTACTTC. This codes for CASSGGSGAHEQYF.

In this sample, this clone turned up a few times. The chain is built from TRBV5-1 and TRBJ1-1; 7 bases are shared with TRBD1. Unmatched junction bases numbered 9, after V lost 2 bases and J lost 5 bases. The CDR3 sequence is 15 residues long. CDR1 and CDR2 from the germline V gene are SGHRS and YFSETQ. CDR3 nucleotides: TGCGCCAGCAGCTTTAATCAGGGGGTAATGACTGAAGCTTTCTTT. Amino acid sequence: CASSFNQGVMTEAFF. Full variable domain (missing parts from reference TRBV5-1 and TRBJ1-1): KAGVTQTPRYLIKTRGQQVTLSCSPISGHRSVSWYQQTPGQGLQFLFEYFSETQRNKGNFPGRFSGRQFSNSRSEMNVSTLELGDSALYLCASSFNQGVMTEAFFGQGTRLTVV.

This clone was picked up one time. V usage is TRBV9 and J usage is TRBJ2-5, with 7 bases fitting TRBD1. This CDR3 region has 14 residues. The germline V gene has CDR1 SGDLS and CDR2 YYNGEE. Unmatched junction bases numbered 5, after V lost 3 bases and J lost 3 bases. Here the CDR3 reads CASSERTGEETQYF. The CDR3 bases are TGTGCCAGCAGCGAAAGGACAGGAGAAGAGACCCAGTACTTC. Variable domain in full (rest from reference TRBV9 and TRBJ2-5): DSGVTQTPKHLITATGQRVTLRCSPRSGDLSVYWYQQSLDQGLQFLIQYYNGEERAKGNILERFSAQQFPDLHSELNLSSLELGDSALYFCASSERTGEETQYFGPGTRLLVL.

The chain combines TRBV5-4 with TRBJ2-7, with 7 positions matching TRBD1. From germline, CDR1 is SGHNT and CDR2 YYREEE (reference sequence). The J segment lost 2 bases and the V segment lost 4 bases, leaving 6 bases of the junction unmatched. The CDR3 length is 14 residues. The chain's CDR3 is CASSPRDRPYEQYF. The DNA for the CDR3 is TGTGCCAGCAGCCCTCGGGACAGACCCTACGAGCAGTACTTC.

The chain links TRBV5-1 to TRBJ1-2; TRBD1 matches 8 bases. V lost 2 bases to trimming and J lost 7 bases; unmatched junction nucleotides: 7. Germline V gene sequence: CDR1 SGHRS, CDR2 YFSETQ. The CDR3 contains 14 residues. Here the CDR3 reads CASSFGTGGGGYTF. The CDR3 DNA reads as TGCGCCAGCAGCTTCGGGACAGGAGGGGGTGGCTACACCTTC. Combining the CDR3 with reference TRBV5-1 and TRBJ1-2 gives the whole variable domain KAGVTQTPRYLIKTRGQQVTLSCSPISGHRSVSWYQQTPGQGLQFLFEYFSETQRNKGNFPGRFSGRQFSNSRSEMNVSTLELGDSALYLCASSFGTGGGGYTFGSGTRLTVV.

The chain has TRBV27 and TRBJ2-3; the D gene is possibly TRBD1 (5 bases). The CDR3 length is 13 residues. Trimming cost V 6 bases and J 4 bases, with 11 bases left between them. Germline V gives CDR1 MNHEY, CDR2 SMNVEV (reference sequence). The CDR3: CASRGLHADTQYF. In nucleotides, the CDR3 is TGTGCCAGCAGGGGGCTACATGCAGATACGCAGTATTTT.